The 5 T cell receptor beta chains in this list originate from one sample, sequenced in a study of post-analysis software for immune sequencing data. Sequencing libraries made from TCR beta cDNA carried unique molecular identifiers. MiXCR was run by TCRdb on the PCR reads, yielding one entry per CDR3 protein. Of 250,000 to 300,000 distinct CDR3 sequences listed, about 40% are singletons. For these receptors, no antigen is known. Findings and limits, study-wide: With TRBV5-6, TRBV5-1 and TRBV20-1 included, about five TRBV segments were more frequent in patients than in controls.

The source material was blood. These receptors all come from a girl under 18 with multiple sclerosis.

V is TRBV25-1 and J is TRBJ1-2; TRBD1 agrees at 8 bases. The CDR3 has 14 amino acids. The germline V gene has CDR1 MGHDK and CDR2 SYGVNS. Trimming removed 6 bases from V and 6 bases from J; junction bases left unmatched: 9. The CDR3 region is CASSYRTGIDGYTF. The DNA for the CDR3 is TGTGCCAGCAGCTATAGGACAGGGATTGATGGCTACACCTTC.

The J gene is TRBJ2-1, the V gene TRBV7-2; 10 bases are a match to TRBD2. V dropped 6 bases and J dropped 9; count of bases not matched to a gene: 14. Germline V gene lookup returns CDR1 SGHTA and CDR2 FQGNSA. The CDR3 has 16 amino acids. The CDR3 sequence is CASRASLAGVMGEQFF. CDR3 in DNA: TGTGCCAGCAGGGCCTCCCTAGCGGGAGTAATGGGTGAGCAGTTCTTC. The whole variable domain, filled in from reference TRBV7-2 and TRBJ2-1, reads GAGVSQSPSNKVTEKGKDVELRCDPISGHTALYWYRQSLGQGLEFLIYFQGNSAPDKSGLPSDRFSAERTGGSVSTLTIQRTQQEDSAVYLCASRASLAGVMGEQFFGPGTRLTVL.

This clonotype has only a few counts. The rearrangement joins TRBV11-2 to TRBJ1-6; D not resolved. Germline-derived CDR1 and CDR2 are SGHAT and FQNNGV. V was clipped by 0 bases and J by 2 bases, with 2 bases between them. This CDR3 has 14 amino acids. CDR3: CASSLEPYNSPLHF. The CDR3 DNA sequence: TGTGCCAGCAGCTTAGAACCCTATAATTCACCCCTCCACTTT.

As for this clonotype: Just one base apart from a much larger clone, this may be a read error. The chain couples TRBV5-6 to TRBJ2-3, with D hard to call. Trimming took off 0 bases at V and 8 bases at J, with 10 bases between the two ends. From germline, CDR1 is SGHDT and CDR2 YYEEEE. The CDR3 length is 13 residues. CDR3 DNA: TGTGCCAGCAGCTTGGCGACAATGGGTACGCAGTATTTT. Protein product: CASSLATMGTQYF. The entire variable domain, with the rest obtained from reference TRBV5-6 and TRBJ2-3, is as follows: DAGVTQSPTHLIKTRGQQVTLRCSPKSGHDTVSWYQQALGQGPQFIFQYYEEEERQRGNFPDRFSGHQFPNYSSELNVNALLLGDSALYLCASSLATMGTQYFGPGTRLTVL.

A remark on this clonotype: This may arise from a read error, as a much more abundant clone is one base away. V and J are TRBV24-1 and TRBJ1-5; TRBD1 matches at 11 bases. CDR3 length equals 17 residues. The V gene's germline CDR1 is KGHDR and CDR2 SFDVKD. The CDR3 region is CTTRDRGMEYSNQPQHF. The CDR3 nucleotides are TGTACCACCCGGGACAGGGGGATGGAATATAGCAATCAGCCCCAGCATTTT.